Shown below are 20 T cell receptor beta chains from a single sample sequenced in a study of prognosis after radiotherapy for stage I lung cancer. With two-round multiplex PCR, TCR beta CDR3 sequences were amplified from genomic DNA. Primers specific to each TRBV and TRBJ gene were used in first-round PCR. TCRdb reprocessed the multiplex PCR reads via MiXCR and lists one record per CDR3 protein. Here the sample spans just over 30,000 distinct CDR3 sequences, around 30% being singletons. The specimen comprised PBMCs, sampled before or after stereotactic body radiation therapy (not recorded which). The source is a donor of 50 years or more with non-small cell lung cancer.

This rearrangement joins TRBV6-2 or TRBV6-3 to TRBJ2-2; 7 bases align to TRBD2. Trimming at V came to 4 bases and at J to 7 bases, leaving 3 bases not matched to a gene. The CDR3 length is 13 residues. Germline V lookup: CDR1 MNHEY, CDR2 SVGEGT. CDR3 in DNA: TGTGCCAGCAGTTCCACTAGCGTCGGGGAGCTGTTTTTT. Residues: CASSSTSVGELFF.

This clonotype showed up many times. The V gene is TRBV20-1, the J gene TRBJ1-2, with 10 nucleotides matching TRBD1. The CDR3 is 16 residues long. V was clipped by 5 bases and J by 0 bases; unmatched bases: 9. Germline assignment: CDR1 DFQATT and CDR2 SNEGSKA (reference sequence). The CDR3 sequence is CSAFPGQGLANYGYTF. CDR3 in DNA: TGCAGTGCTTTTCCGGGACAGGGGTTAGCTAACTATGGCTACACCTTC.

Ten or more counts support this clonotype. The genes are TRBV29-1 and TRBJ2-1, with 8 bases fitting TRBD1. Germline CDR1 reads SQVTM; CDR2 reads ANQGSEA. Trimming at V came to 1 base and at J to 3 bases, leaving 5 bases not matched to a gene. This CDR3 spans 15 amino acids. For the CDR3, the DNA is TGCAGCGTTGAAGGGTACAGGGGGAGCTACAATGAGCAGTTCTTC. This codes for CSVEGYRGSYNEQFF.

Ten or more counts support this clonotype. The chain combines TRBV7-3 with TRBJ2-1; D unresolved. The germline gives CDR1 SGHTA, CDR2 FQGTGA. V lost 5 bases and J 8 bases, leaving 7 bases between the germline ends. The CDR3 runs 11 residues. The CDR3 is CASSDGDEQFF. The CDR3, as DNA: TGTGCCAGCAGCGATGGGGATGAGCAGTTCTTC.

This clonotype was observed many times. The rearrangement uses TRBV20-1 and TRBJ1-1; weak D call: TRBD1 (5 bases). Trimming removed 7 bases from V and 5 bases from J, with 14 bases in between. The germline V gene has CDR1 DFQATT and CDR2 SNEGSKA (reference sequence). CDR3 length: 12 amino acids. As DNA, the CDR3 is TGCAGTGTGGCAGGGTCAAGGACTGAAGCTTTCTTT. It yields the protein CSVAGSRTEAFF.

On this clonotype: This is likely an artifact of a read error, given a far larger clone one base away. In DNA form, the CDR3 reads TGTGCCAGCATCCGGGAGGGGACCCCGTGGGGTGAAAAACTGTTTTTT. This codes for CASIREGTPWGEKLFF. The chain employs TRBV6-2 or TRBV6-3 and TRBJ1-4; D perhaps matches TRBD1 (5 bases). CDR1 MNHEY and CDR2 SVGEGT come from the germline V gene. Trimming left V 7 bases short and J 7 bases short, with 22 bases between. This CDR3 is built from 16 residues.

This clonotype was observed many times. This sequence joins TRBV6-1 and TRBJ1-1; 10 positions agree with TRBD1. With 9 bases clipped from V and 4 bases from J, the junction kept 14 bases outside the gene matches. CDR1 and CDR2 from the germline V gene are MNHNS and SASEGT. This CDR3 is 16 amino acids long. The CDR3 sequence is CASRSGQGIWGTEAFF. Written as DNA, the CDR3 is TGTGCCAGTCGTTCGGGACAGGGGATATGGGGCACTGAAGCTTTCTTT.

The chain links TRBV7-8 to TRBJ2-7; TRBD2 matches at 8 bases. Germline CDR1 SGHVS, CDR2 FQNEAQ. J gave up 6 bases and V 7 bases, and 11 bases lay outside the gene matches. The CDR3 is 14 amino acids. CDR3 region: CASIAGGRSPEQYF. The CDR3 nucleotides are TGTGCCAGCATCGCGGGCGGGAGGTCCCCCGAGCAGTACTTC.

A few counts support this clonotype. This chain joins TRBV7-2 and TRBJ1-4; maybe TRBD1 (6 bases). Germline V lookup: CDR1 SGHTA, CDR2 FQGNSA. V shed 4 bases and J shed 10 bases, with 10 bases lying between them. CDR3 length equals 12 residues. Here the CDR3 reads CASSYEQGKLFF. The CDR3 DNA sequence: TGTGCCAGCAGCTACGAACAGGGAAAACTGTTTTTT.

This clonotype was counted ten times or more. The gene calls are TRBV30 and TRBJ2-2, with 7 bases fitting TRBD1. V shed 4 bases, J shed 6 bases, and the junction held 5 bases outside the gene matches. Looked up from germline, CDR1 is GTSNPN and CDR2 is SVGIG (reference sequence). The CDR3 spans 13 residues. CDR3 coding DNA: TGTGCCTGGAATACAGGGGTGGCCGGGGAGCTGTTTTTT. Its translation is CAWNTGVAGELFF.

Details on this clonotype: The junction differs from germline at one of its ends, possibly a read error. The gene calls are TRBV2 and TRBJ2-7; possibly TRBD2 for D (5 bases). Germline CDR1 reads SNHLY; CDR2 reads FYNNEI. The CDR3 has 13 amino acids. The CDR3 sequence is CTSSEEVPSEQYF. CDR3 nucleotide sequence: TGTACCAGCAGTGAGGAGGTCCCGAGCGAGCAGTACTTC.

By sample fraction, this clonotype is medium-sized (0.01 to 0.1%). The chain combines TRBV19 with TRBJ2-2, with D possibly TRBD2 on 5 matching bases. CDR3 length equals 14 residues. The V end was cut by 7 bases, the J end by 3 bases, with 12 bases between. From germline, CDR1 is LNHDA and CDR2 SQIVND (reference sequence). The CDR3 DNA sequence: TGTGCCAGTAAGTGGCGGGCCGACACCGGGGAGCTGTTTTTT. Residues: CASKWRADTGELFF. Based on the CDR3 plus reference TRBV19 and TRBJ2-2, the full variable domain is DGGITQSPKYLFRKEGQNVTLSCEQNLNHDAMYWYRQDPGQGLRLIYYSQIVNDFQKGDIAEGYSVSREKKESFPLTVTSAQKNPTAFYLCASKWRADTGELFFGEGSRLTVL.

Turning to this clonotype: A far larger clone is off by one base, so a read error is likely. The gene calls are TRBV6-2 or TRBV6-3 and TRBJ2-1; D gene uncertain. Germline V lookup: CDR1 MNHEY, CDR2 SVGEGT. V gave up 5 bases and J gave up 0 bases, with 5 bases separating them. The CDR3 has 13 residues. The CDR3 sequence is CASSRCSYNEQFF. Written as DNA, the CDR3 is TGTGCCAGCAGTCGGTGCTCCTACAATGAGCAGTTCTTC.

Comment on this clonotype: This likely traces to a read error, being one base from a far larger clone. V is TRBV6-2 or TRBV6-3 and J is TRBJ1-4; the D is unclear. The CDR3 is 13 amino acids. Trimming stripped 5 bases from V and 10 bases from J, with 14 bases between. CDR1 and CDR2 (germline): MNHEY, SVGEGT. In DNA, the CDR3 is TGTGCCAGCAGTGCGCCCTCGGTGGGAAAACTGTTTTTT. Its translation: CASSAPSVGKLFF.

This clonotype was detected ten times or more. This chain links TRBV2 with TRBJ2-3; D is perhaps TRBD2 (5 bases). CDR3 length: 15 amino acids. Germline V gives CDR1 SNHLY, CDR2 FYNNEI. V shed 4 bases and J shed 6 bases, with 17 bases lying between them. The CDR3 region has the DNA TGTGCCAGCAGTGCCCTAGCAATAGCCAGGGATACGCAGTATTTT. Its translation: CASSALAIARDTQYF.

This clonotype was counted ten times or more. The chain carries TRBV18 and TRBJ1-4, with a weak D call TRBD1 (5 bases). V was trimmed by 2 bases and J by 7 bases, leaving 11 bases between them. Germline CDR1 KGHSH, CDR2 LQKENI. The CDR3 spans 14 residues. CDR3 amino acids: CASSPTQGGEKLFF. DNA for the CDR3: TGTGCCAGCTCACCAACCCAGGGTGGTGAAAAACTGTTTTTT. Full variable domain (remainder filled in from reference TRBV18 and TRBJ1-4): NAGVMQNPRHLVRRRGQEARLRCSPMKGHSHVYWYRQLPEEGLKFMVYLQKENIIDESGMPKERFSAEFPKEGPSILRIQQVVRGDSAAYFCASSPTQGGEKLFFGSGTQLSVL.

Ten or more counts support this clonotype. J is TRBJ2-3 and V is TRBV20-1; 10 bases agree with TRBD2. The CDR3 consists of 14 residues. CDR1 is DFQATT, CDR2 SNEGSKA, per germline (reference sequence). Unmatched junction bases numbered 10, after V lost 5 bases and J lost 8 bases. The CDR3 region is CSARTSGTVGTQYF. CDR3 coding DNA: TGCAGTGCTCGGACTAGCGGTACAGTGGGTACGCAGTATTTT.

This clonotype was detected a few times. The rearrangement links TRBV5-1 to TRBJ2-5; 7 positions match TRBD2. The CDR3 contains 16 residues. Germline values: CDR1 SGHRS, CDR2 YFSETQ. J was trimmed by 2 bases and V by 0 bases; bases with no gene match: 7. This chain's CDR3 is CASSLAGASGQETQYF. CDR3 in DNA: TGCGCCAGCAGCTTGGCCGGGGCTAGCGGACAAGAGACCCAGTACTTC.

This rearrangement joins TRBV20-1 to TRBJ2-1, with D tentatively TRBD1 or TRBD2 (6 bases each). The CDR3 is 15 amino acids. V dropped 5 bases and J dropped 8 bases, with 22 bases sitting between them. CDR1 is DFQATT, CDR2 SNEGSKA, per germline (reference sequence). The CDR3 DNA reads as TGCAGTGCTTGGTGGGGGGTACAGGGAGTACATGAGCAGTTCTTC. This encodes CSAWWGVQGVHEQFF.

The table lists this clonotype with many counts. The chain carries TRBV12-3 or TRBV12-4 and TRBJ2-7, with TRBD1 as a possible D gene (5 bases). CDR3 length equals 13 residues. Trimming took off 2 bases at V and 2 bases at J, with 7 bases between the two ends. CDR3 in amino acids: CASSLKGAYEQYF. The CDR3 region has the DNA TGTGCCAGCAGTTTAAAAGGGGCCTACGAGCAGTACTTC.